A single sample is the source of the 30 T cell receptor beta chains below, sequenced in a study of blood T cells in healthy people across ages (dated by TCRdb to 2014 to 2015). The method behind the library was 5' RACE. TCRdb records Illumina HiSeq 2500 as the sequencer. A second PCR of about 7 to 12 cycles was run with a J-beta primer mix and a sample-barcoded 5' primer. TCRdb reran the public reads through fastp at Q25 and MiXCR, keeping productive beta chains. Here each entry gathers all rows of one CDR3 protein and keeps the most common genes and DNA. This sample has about 1 million distinct CDR3 sequences in its table, and 45% of those were observed once. Approximately 19% of the sample belongs to the ten largest clones. Material for sequencing was blood. These receptors were collected from a woman aged 60 to 75 in good health.

A few counts support this clonotype. V usage is TRBV4-1 and J usage is TRBJ1-2; D is uncertain. Germline V lookup: CDR1 MGHRA, CDR2 YSYEKL. Trimming took 1 base from V and 4 from J, leaving 10 bases between them. The CDR3 contains 14 residues. The CDR3 coding sequence is TGCGCCAGCAGCCAAGGCCCACTCTCCTATGGCTACACCTTC. Residues: CASSQGPLSYGYTF.

Only one count was recorded for this clonotype. The chain links TRBV20-1 to TRBJ2-3; 9 positions agree with TRBD1. This CDR3 has 14 amino acids. Germline V gene lookup returns CDR1 DFQATT and CDR2 SNEGSKA (reference sequence). The J segment lost 5 bases and the V segment lost 7 bases, leaving 10 bases of the junction unmatched. This CDR3 reads CSGVGQGSLDTQYF. The DNA of the CDR3 is TGCAGTGGGGTTGGACAGGGGTCTCTAGATACGCAGTATTTT.

This clonotype has a handful of counts. The chain employs TRBV10-2 and TRBJ2-7, with a possible D match to TRBD2 (5 bases). The germline V and J ends were trimmed by 7 bases and 2 bases, with 9 bases remaining between them. The V gene's germline CDR1 is WSHSY and CDR2 SAAADI. CDR3 length: 12 amino acids. CDR3 in amino acids: CASTAGTYEQYF. The CDR3 nucleotides are TGCGCCAGCACGGCGGGTACCTACGAGCAGTACTTC.

The chain links TRBV7-8 to TRBJ2-7, with 9 bases lining up with TRBD1. The J call may be mistaken, given a closer DNA end match to TRBJ2-5. Per germline, CDR1 SGHVS and CDR2 FQNEAQ. There are 15 residues in the CDR3. The CDR3 reads CASSFEQGARETQYF. Written as DNA, the CDR3 is TGTGCCAGCAGCTTCGAACAGGGGGCAAGGGAGACCCAGTACTTC.

This chain connects TRBV2 to TRBJ2-1; D unclear. The length of the CDR3 is 16 residues. CDR1 and CDR2 from the germline V gene are SNHLY and FYNNEI. With 1 base removed from V and 8 bases from J, the gap between germline ends came to 18 bases. CDR3 nucleotide sequence: TGTGCCAGCAGTGAAGGGCAGGATCTGGGCGGTGATGAGCAGTTCTTC. It yields the protein CASSEGQDLGGDEQFF. The whole variable domain, remainder taken from reference TRBV2 and TRBJ2-1, is EPEVTQTPSHQVTQMGQEVILRCVPISNHLYFYWYRQILGQKVEFLVSFYNNEISEKSEIFDDQFSVERPDGSNFTLKIRSTKLEDSAMYFCASSEGQDLGGDEQFFGPGTRLTVL.

The chain recombines TRBV20-1 with TRBJ2-5, with 9 bases identical to TRBD2. The V gene's germline CDR1 is DFQATT and CDR2 SNEGSKA (reference sequence). V lost 1 base, J lost 11 bases, and 14 bases stayed unmatched. The CDR3 contains 15 residues. The CDR3 here is CSARGTSEFSNEQYF. The DNA of the CDR3 is TGCAGTGCTAGAGGGACTAGCGAGTTTTCCAATGAGCAGTACTTC.

This clonotype was picked up a small number of times. The chain recombines TRBV7-2 with TRBJ1-2; 8 nucleotides match TRBD1. Germline assignment: CDR1 SGHTA and CDR2 FQGNSA. The CDR3 contains 15 residues. Trimming cost V 5 bases and J 4 bases; bases outside gene matches: 9. The CDR3 nucleotides are TGTGCCAGCAGCGTCGGACAGGGCGCGGGCTATGGCTACACCTTC. Its translation is CASSVGQGAGYGYTF.

This clonotype came up a few times. The chain links TRBV20-1 to TRBJ2-4; a possible D gene is TRBD1 (6 bases). Judging by the DNA end, TRBJ2-5 fits better; the J call may be wrong. The length of the CDR3 is 15 residues. Per the germline V gene, CDR1 is DFQATT and CDR2 is SNEGSKA (reference sequence). DNA for the CDR3: TGCAGTGCCCTGCCCCGGGACACCGACCAAGAGACCCAGTACTTC. Protein: CSALPRDTDQETQYF.

The chain couples TRBV10-3 to TRBJ2-5; D tentatively fits TRBD1 or TRBD2 (5 bases each). Per germline, CDR1 ENHRY and CDR2 SYGVKD. CDR3 length equals 17 residues. Trimming took off 0 bases at V and 2 bases at J, with 16 bases between the two ends. CDR3 sequence (DNA): TGTGCCATCAGTGAGTCGGCGGGTGGGGCTCAACAAGAGACCCAGTACTTC. This sequence encodes CAISESAGGAQQETQYF.

This clonotype was counted only a few times. J is TRBJ2-1 and V is TRBV7-2; no reliable D call. The V and J ends lost 4 bases and 9 bases respectively, with 22 bases between them. The CDR3 consists of 16 residues. Per germline, CDR1 SGHTA and CDR2 FQGNSA. The CDR3 spells CASSSLRRGPRGEQFF. DNA for the CDR3: TGTGCCAGCAGCTCCCTACGGCGAGGCCCCAGAGGTGAGCAGTTCTTC.

This rearrangement joins TRBV2 to TRBJ2-7, with D perhaps matching TRBD2 (6 bases). There are 15 residues in the CDR3. CDR1 is SNHLY, CDR2 FYNNEI, per germline. V shed 9 bases and J shed 0 bases, with 18 bases lying between them. In DNA form, the CDR3 reads TGTGCCAGTACTATAGCGGCCCAGAGCTCCTACGAGCAGTACTTC. Its translation is CASTIAAQSSYEQYF.

This clonotype was seen a handful of times. V is TRBV28 and J is TRBJ2-3; D may be TRBD1 (6 bases). The V gene lost 5 bases and the J gene lost 6 bases, with 21 bases spanning the gap. Germline loops: CDR1 MDHEN, CDR2 SYDVKM. The length of the CDR3 is 16 residues. CDR3 nucleotides: TGTGCCAGCAGTACGATGATGGGACAAGGTACCGATACGCAGTATTTT. Its translation: CASSTMMGQGTDTQYF. The full variable domain, with the rest looked up from reference TRBV28 and TRBJ2-3, is DVKVTQSSRYLVKRTGEKVFLECVQDMDHENMFWYRQDPGLGLRLIYFSYDVKMKEKGDIPEGYSVSREKKERFSLILESASTNQTSMYLCASSTMMGQGTDTQYFGPGTRLTVL.

This chain joins TRBV7-8 and TRBJ2-5; TRBD2 is a possible D gene (5 bases). This CDR3 region has 13 residues. Between the trimmed V and J ends, which lost 2 bases and 11 bases, there was a span of 15 bases. Germline loops: CDR1 SGHVS, CDR2 FQNEAQ. CDR3 protein: CASSLRIRETQYF. CDR3 nucleotides: TGTGCCAGCAGCTTAAGGATTCGGGAAACGCAGTACTTC.

CDR3: CASSVESGRGTDTQYF. DNA of the CDR3: TGTGCCAGCAGCGTAGAGAGCGGGAGAGGTACAGATACGCAGTATTTT. The J gene is TRBJ2-3, the V gene TRBV9; 8 bases align to TRBD2. CDR1 is SGDLS and CDR2 is YYNGEE in the germline V gene. V dropped 0 bases and J dropped 3; count of bases not matched to a gene: 6. This CDR3 is 16 amino acids long.

CDR3 region: CAWNGNTEAFF. The CDR3 region has the DNA TGTGCCTGGAATGGGAACACTGAAGCTTTCTTT. The chain employs TRBV30 and TRBJ1-1; D unresolved. Germline-derived CDR1 and CDR2 are GTSNPN and SVGIG (reference sequence). This CDR3 is built from 11 residues. The germline V and J ends were trimmed by 4 bases and 1 base, with 4 bases remaining between them.

This clonotype was observed a handful of times. This CDR3 is CAISEDRIQPQHF. CDR3 sequence (DNA): TGTGCCATCAGTGAGGACAGGATCCAGCCCCAGCATTTT. The rearrangement links TRBV10-3 to TRBJ1-5; tentatively, D is TRBD1 (6 bases). Deletions cut 2 bases from V and 7 bases from J, with 9 bases between. The CDR3 loop spans 13 amino acids. CDR1 and CDR2 from the germline V gene are ENHRY and SYGVKD.

The sample holds one count of this clonotype. V is TRBV12-3 or TRBV12-4 and J is TRBJ2-5, with D tentatively TRBD2 (5 bases). Judging by the DNA end, TRBJ2-7 fits better; the J call may be wrong. The CDR3 has 13 amino acids. CDR3: CASSGSPSTEQYF. In nucleotides, the CDR3 is TGTGCCAGCAGTGGGAGTCCCTCCACCGAGCAGTACTTC.

This clonotype occurred many times. The chain has TRBV27 and TRBJ2-1; possible D gene TRBD1, 5 bases. V lost 2 bases and J lost 8, with 7 bases in between. Germline values: CDR1 MNHEY, CDR2 SMNVEV (reference sequence). The CDR3 covers 12 residues. CDR3 region: CASSLRGDEQFF. The CDR3 DNA reads TGTGCCAGCAGTTTAAGGGGCGATGAGCAGTTCTTC.

Worth noting for this clonotype: A much larger clone sits a single nucleotide away, making a read error possible. The chain recombines TRBV20-1 with TRBJ2-7, with D possibly matching TRBD2 (6 bases). CDR3 size: 12 residues. CDR1 is DFQATT and CDR2 is SNEGSKA in the germline V gene (reference sequence). V gave up 6 bases and J gave up 1 base, with 10 bases separating them. The CDR3 coding sequence is TGCAGTGCCGGGGGACCGTCCTACGAGCAGTACTTC. It encodes CSAGGPSYEQYF.

This rearrangement joins TRBV29-1 to TRBJ2-1, with 8 bases aligning to TRBD2. The J call may be mistaken, given a closer DNA end match to TRBJ2-7. The CDR3 contains 15 residues. Germline values: CDR1 SQVTM, CDR2 ANQGSEA. This chain's CDR3 is CSVGGGRSSYNEQYF. The DNA for the CDR3 is TGCAGCGTGGGGGGCGGGAGGAGCTCCTACAATGAGCAGTACTTC.

J is TRBJ2-5 and V is TRBV5-6; D is undetermined. The germline V gene has CDR1 SGHDT and CDR2 YYEEEE. The CDR3 is 14 amino acids. The ends were cut back, 4 bases at V and 1 base at J, with 11 bases in the middle. The CDR3 sequence is CASSPGVSQETQYF. The DNA of the CDR3 is TGTGCCAGCAGCCCGGGTGTCTCCCAAGAGACCCAGTACTTC.

The chain has TRBV6-7 and TRBJ2-5, with TRBD2 identical over 9 bases. TRBV6-7 has ORF status, its function being uncertain. V shed 0 bases and J 7 bases; nucleotides not matched to a gene: 12. CDR3 length equals 17 residues. CDR3: CASSYSLKREVPGTQYF. CDR3 sequence (DNA): TGTGCCAGCAGTTACTCATTGAAGCGGGAGGTCCCGGGGACCCAGTACTTC.

This chain uses TRBV14 with TRBJ2-7, with TRBD2 identical over 8 bases. The DNA matches TRBJ2-5 better at its end, which makes the J call doubtful. From germline, CDR1 is SGHDN and CDR2 FVKESK. The CDR3 has 17 amino acids. The CDR3 bases are TGTGCCAGCAGCCAAGATCGCGGAGCGGGAGCGGGGGAGACCCAGTACTTC. Residues: CASSQDRGAGAGETQYF.

This clonotype has only a few counts. The chain recombines TRBV5-6 with TRBJ2-4; 12 bases are shared with TRBD2. V lost 3 bases to trimming and J lost 6 bases; unmatched junction nucleotides: 13. The CDR3 contains 18 residues. Per germline, CDR1 SGHDT and CDR2 YYEEEE. CDR3 DNA: TGTGCCAGCAGCTCCAGGACTAGCGGGAAAGGGCGATTAAACATTCAGTACTTC. The encoded protein is CASSSRTSGKGRLNIQYF.

This chain links TRBV5-1 with TRBJ2-3; D gene ambiguous. The ends were cut back, 0 bases at V and 2 bases at J, with 10 bases in the middle. The CDR3 totals 15 residues. Germline CDR1 SGHRS, CDR2 YFSETQ. CDR3 amino acids: CASSLAPISTDTQYF. Written as DNA, the CDR3 is TGCGCCAGCAGCTTGGCCCCCATCTCCACAGATACGCAGTATTTT.

The sample holds many counts of this clonotype. The J gene is TRBJ2-7, the V gene TRBV6-5; possible D gene TRBD2, 6 bases. This CDR3 comprises 15 residues. CDR1 is MNHEY, CDR2 SVGAGI, per germline. The ends were cut back, 6 bases at V and 2 bases at J, with 17 bases in the middle. The CDR3 sequence: CASSQTGTGTYEQYF. CDR3 nucleotide sequence: TGTGCCAGCAGCCAGACCGGGACTGGGACCTACGAGCAGTACTTC.

This clonotype was seen many times. V and J are TRBV6-5 and TRBJ1-2, with TRBD1 identical over 7 bases. CDR1 is MNHEY and CDR2 is SVGAGI in the germline V gene. V lost 5 bases to trimming and J lost 4 bases; unmatched junction nucleotides: 4. This CDR3 contains 13 residues. The CDR3 here is CASSVGQTYGYTF. The CDR3 DNA is TGTGCCAGCAGTGTGGGACAGACCTATGGCTACACCTTC.

This rearrangement joins TRBV5-1 to TRBJ1-6; D is perhaps TRBD1 (6 bases). Germline V gene sequence: CDR1 SGHRS, CDR2 YFSETQ. Trimming left V 6 bases short and J 14 bases short, with 18 bases between. This CDR3 is built from 13 residues. The CDR3 DNA is TGCGCCAGCACGGGAGGGGGGAATTCGGCCCTCCACTTT. Its protein is CASTGGGNSALHF.

The chain is built from TRBV3-1 and TRBJ2-5, with unresolved D. The J call is in doubt because the DNA end fits TRBJ2-7 better. This CDR3 is built from 14 residues. Germline V gene data show CDR1 as LGHDT and CDR2 as YNNKEL (reference sequence). The CDR3 DNA sequence: TGTGCCAGCAGCCAATATTCTAGGCACCACGAGCAGTACTTC. It translates to CASSQYSRHHEQYF.

This chain uses TRBV4-2 with TRBJ1-2; 7 nucleotides agree with TRBD1. Trimming cost V 1 base and J 6 bases; bases outside gene matches: 5. The CDR3 has 14 amino acids. Germline V lookup: CDR1 LGHNA, CDR2 YNFKEQ. CDR3 amino acids: CASSQVGTADGYTF. Written as DNA, the CDR3 is TGTGCCAGCAGCCAAGTAGGGACAGCGGATGGCTACACCTTC.